This T cell receptor (beta chain) was sequenced during a study of identical twins (dated by TCRdb to 2016 to 2018). For the study in its entirety: To test whether fetal clonotypes persist, the study used deep sequencing on TCR alpha and beta repertoires from monozygotic twins, unrelated adults of various ages, and cord blood. Replicate twin experiments were performed at different times using different library preparation protocols to rule out contamination.

A remark on this clonotype: The target of this receptor is not known. No much larger clone is present one base from it, and per-base qualities are unavailable.

All donors were healthy Caucasians. Three pairs of female monozygotic twins, all aged about 18 to 30 years, made up the twin cohort. The RNA used for TCR libraries was isolated from peripheral blood mononuclear cells. V lost 1 base and J lost 1 base; the stretch between them is 7 bases long. Looking up the germline V gene (reference sequence) yields CDR1 LGHDT and CDR2 YNNKEL. The CDR3 holds 14 amino acids from the cysteine to the phenylalanine. The DNA shown is the 42-base CDR3, in frame from base 1. Overall study results and their limits: Excess twin sharing in beta out-of-frame sequences was weaker because fewer shared sequences lowered the signal-to-noise ratio. Compared with coincidental sharing between unrelated individuals, out-of-frame TCR alpha sequences shared between twins showed an excess of sequences with low generation probability. In monozygotic twins, recombination models systematically underestimated out-of-frame TCR alpha sharing, but the models matched the sharing seen between unrelated individuals. Fewer insertions were carried by abundant cord blood beta clonotypes, a similar but weaker trend appeared in young adult naive repertoires, and no such trend appeared in memory repertoires. Invariant T cells such as MAIT and iNKT could partly confound zero-insertion analyses, though diverse VJ usage argued against this for most clonotypes. Because the same donors could not be followed over many years, the conclusions relied on cross-sectional statistical analysis.

Libraries were made using 5' RACE. These reads were obtained on an Illumina HiSeq 2000. Template switching added a universal primer binding site, and the final cDNA carried a unique molecular identifier that allowed TCR cDNA molecules to be counted accurately. Specific primers in the conserved constant-segment region were used to synthesize first-strand cDNA for TCR alpha and beta chains. To control for contamination, each cDNA library was double barcoded with a SMART-Mk sample barcode plus Illumina barcodes. TruSeq adapter sequences and Illumina sample barcodes were added in two successive PCR steps. TCR alpha and beta cDNA libraries were sequenced on the Illumina HiSeq platform with custom primers. On the authors' methods: MiGEC was used to process raw reads and extract unique molecular identifiers, and MiXCR was used to find CDR3 positions. Recombination models were inferred per individual with the repgenHMM and IGoR tools using an EM algorithm. Shared clonotype analysis was performed with the tcR package in R, normalizing sharing by the product of cloneset sizes. To study raw recombination free of thymic and clonal selection effects, out-of-frame nonproductive sequences were analyzed. Through fastp at Q25 and MiXCR, TCRdb rebuilt clones from the public reads, retaining in-frame beta chains. CDR3 protein duplicates are merged, each entry listing the most common genes and DNA. In this record, the V and J calls reflect TCRdb's handling and not the investigators' own analysis. This sample holds about 730,000 distinct CDR3 sequences; about 20% were observed only once. The ten largest clones represent 4% to 5.5% of the sample.

These data were likewise used in another study, on T cells expressing NK-cell markers. The second study's paper adds: Eight or nine donors provided sorted CD3+CD56+NKG2C+, CD3+CD56+NKG2C- and CD3+CD56-NKG2C+ T-cell subsets, whose TCR beta-chain repertoires were profiled. Among the eight sequenced donors, only one was HCMV-seronegative, while the other seven were HCMV-seropositive. To restrict sorting to alphabetaTCR-expressing T cells, an anti-gammadeltaTCR antibody was added in several experiments. For six donors, the dominant CD3+CD56+NKG2C+ clonotypes were among the top 10 CD8+ clonotypes and accounted for roughly 1.0-8% of CD8+ T cells. Those dominant clonotypes were again the most abundant among CD3+CD56-NKG2C+ cells in four donors, at about 25-60.1%. Whether the expanded NKG2C-expressing T cell clones were specific for HCMV antigens was left unclear. The eight sequenced donors were randomly selected healthy volunteers, three men and five women. To determine HCMV serostatus, a commercial ELISA kit was used to detect HCMV-specific IgG in serum. For a handful of donors, bulk peripheral blood T-cell repertoires were also sequenced from unsorted PBMC. Reads were demultiplexed and grouped by UMI with MIGEC, and clonotypes were assembled and quantified with MiTCR. To exclude erroneous sequences, only TCR cDNA sequences supported by at least two reads were retained. The tcR package was used for downstream repertoire analysis, and clonotypes were matched across fractions by CDR3 nucleotide sequence plus V segment. VDJmatch was used to annotate antigen specificity against VDJdb, with one amino acid substitution allowed in CDR3.

Recombination joined TRBV3-1 with TRBJ1-1; a weak D assignment points to TRBD1 (5 bases agree). This TCR was sampled from a woman aged 18 to 35 in good health. Sequencing used PBMCs. The CDR3 reads as follows: CASSQARGNTEAFF. The nucleotide sequence reads TGTGCCAGCAGCCAAGCGAGGGGGAACACTGAAGCTTTCTTT.